This T cell receptor beta chain comes out of a study of blood T cell repertoires in COVID-19. The V and J ends lost 7 bases and 3 bases respectively, with 18 bases between them. This CDR3 contains 15 residues. Per germline, CDR1 MNHEY and CDR2 SVGAGI. Method: immunoSEQ multiplex PCR; TCRdb's copy keeps in-frame clones and lacks some. Found here are about 130,000 clones, 80% to 90% of them singletons; the top ten hold under 4.5%. V and J are TRBV6-5 and TRBJ1-2; D unresolved. The sample comprised peripheral blood. The source of this sequence is a man in his fifties or sixties with COVID-19, enrolled during active disease. In nucleotides, the CDR3 is TGTGCCAGCACTCCGTGGCGGGGTGAAGACTATGGCTACACCTTC. Amino acid sequence: CASTPWRGEDYGYTF.